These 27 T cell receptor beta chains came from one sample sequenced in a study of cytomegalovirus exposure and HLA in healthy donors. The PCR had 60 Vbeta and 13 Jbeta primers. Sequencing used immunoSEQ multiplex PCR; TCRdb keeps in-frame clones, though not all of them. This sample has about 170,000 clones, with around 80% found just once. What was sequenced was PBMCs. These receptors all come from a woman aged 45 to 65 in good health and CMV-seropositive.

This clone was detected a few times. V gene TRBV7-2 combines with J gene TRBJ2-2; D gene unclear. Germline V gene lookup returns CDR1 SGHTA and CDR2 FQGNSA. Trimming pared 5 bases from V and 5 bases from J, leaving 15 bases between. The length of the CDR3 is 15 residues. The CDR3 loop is CASSPRPLPTGELFF. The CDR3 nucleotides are TGTGCCAGCAGCCCGCGCCCCCTGCCGACCGGGGAGCTGTTTTTT.

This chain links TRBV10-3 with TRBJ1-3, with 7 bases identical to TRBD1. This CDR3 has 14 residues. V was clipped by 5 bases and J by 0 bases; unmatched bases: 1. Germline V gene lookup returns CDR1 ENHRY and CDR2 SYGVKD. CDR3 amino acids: CAISWDSSGNTIYF. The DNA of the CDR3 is TGTGCCATCAGTTGGGACAGCTCTGGAAACACCATATATTTT.

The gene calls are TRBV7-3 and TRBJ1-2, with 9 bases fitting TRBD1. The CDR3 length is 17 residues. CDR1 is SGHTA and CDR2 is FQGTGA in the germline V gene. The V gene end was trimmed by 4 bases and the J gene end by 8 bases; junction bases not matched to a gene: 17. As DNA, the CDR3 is TGTGCCAGCAGCTCAACCCCAACCGGACAGGGGATGAGCGGCTACACCTTC. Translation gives CASSSTPTGQGMSGYTF.

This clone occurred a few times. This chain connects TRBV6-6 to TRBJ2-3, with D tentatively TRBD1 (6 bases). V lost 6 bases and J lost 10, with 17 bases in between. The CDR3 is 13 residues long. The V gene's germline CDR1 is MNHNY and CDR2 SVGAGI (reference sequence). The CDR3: CASRSSQQGPQYF. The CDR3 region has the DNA TGTGCCAGCAGATCTTCGCAACAGGGACCGCAGTATTTT.

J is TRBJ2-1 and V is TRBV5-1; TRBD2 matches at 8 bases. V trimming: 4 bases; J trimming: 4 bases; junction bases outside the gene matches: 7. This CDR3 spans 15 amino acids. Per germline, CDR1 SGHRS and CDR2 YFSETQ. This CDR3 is CASSLVAGLYNEQFF. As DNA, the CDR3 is TGCGCCAGCAGCCTCGTAGCGGGGCTTTACAATGAGCAGTTCTTC. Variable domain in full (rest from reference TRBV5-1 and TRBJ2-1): KAGVTQTPRYLIKTRGQQVTLSCSPISGHRSVSWYQQTPGQGLQFLFEYFSETQRNKGNFPGRFSGRQFSNSRSEMNVSTLELGDSALYLCASSLVAGLYNEQFFGPGTRLTVL.

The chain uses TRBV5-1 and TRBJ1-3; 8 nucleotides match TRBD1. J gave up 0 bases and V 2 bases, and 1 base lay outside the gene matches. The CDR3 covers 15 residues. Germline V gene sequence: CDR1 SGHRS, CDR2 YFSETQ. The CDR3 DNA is TGCGCCAGCAGCTTACAGGGGGACTCTGGAAACACCATATATTTT. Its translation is CASSLQGDSGNTIYF.

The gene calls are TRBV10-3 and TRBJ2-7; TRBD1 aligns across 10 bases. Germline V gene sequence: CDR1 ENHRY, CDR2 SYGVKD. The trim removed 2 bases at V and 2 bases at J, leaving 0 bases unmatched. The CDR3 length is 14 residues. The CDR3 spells CAISEGQGAYEQYF. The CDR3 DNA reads TGTGCCATCAGTGAGGGACAGGGGGCCTACGAGCAGTACTTC.

The CDR3 region has the DNA TGTGCCAGCGGGGCAGAGTACCAAGAGACCCAGTACTTC. Protein: CASGAEYQETQYF. V is TRBV5-4 and J is TRBJ2-5, with D perhaps TRBD1 (5 bases). Germline V lookup: CDR1 SGHNT, CDR2 YYREEE (reference sequence). The CDR3 runs to 13 residues. V gave up 7 bases and J gave up 0 bases, with 10 bases separating them.

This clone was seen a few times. The CDR3 DNA sequence: TGTGTCAGAAGCTTAAGCAGGGGGCAAGAGACCCAGTACTTC. It codes for CVRSLSRGQETQYF. The J gene is TRBJ2-5, the V gene TRBV7-5; the tabulated D call, TRBD1, remains unverified against the DNA. TRBV7-5 is deemed a pseudogene. The CDR3 is 14 residues long.

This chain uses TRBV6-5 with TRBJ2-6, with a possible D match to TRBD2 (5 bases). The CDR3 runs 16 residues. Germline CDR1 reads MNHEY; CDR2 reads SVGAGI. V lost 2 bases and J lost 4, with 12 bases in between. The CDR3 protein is CASSYLRRAGANVLTF. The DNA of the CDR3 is TGTGCCAGCAGTTACCTTCGGCGGGCCGGGGCCAACGTCCTGACTTTC.

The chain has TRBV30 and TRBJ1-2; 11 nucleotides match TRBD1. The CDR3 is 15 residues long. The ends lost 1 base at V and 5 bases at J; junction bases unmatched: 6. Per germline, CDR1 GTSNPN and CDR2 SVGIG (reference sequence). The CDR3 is CAWSAGQGAEYGYTF. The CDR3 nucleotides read TGTGCCTGGAGTGCCGGACAGGGGGCCGAATATGGCTACACCTTC.

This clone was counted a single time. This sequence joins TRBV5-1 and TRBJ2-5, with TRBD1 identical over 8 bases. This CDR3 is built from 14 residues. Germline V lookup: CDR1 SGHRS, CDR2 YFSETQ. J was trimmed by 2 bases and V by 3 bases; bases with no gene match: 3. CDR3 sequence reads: CASSYNRGQETQYF. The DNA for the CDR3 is TGCGCCAGCAGCTACAACAGGGGGCAAGAGACCCAGTACTTC.

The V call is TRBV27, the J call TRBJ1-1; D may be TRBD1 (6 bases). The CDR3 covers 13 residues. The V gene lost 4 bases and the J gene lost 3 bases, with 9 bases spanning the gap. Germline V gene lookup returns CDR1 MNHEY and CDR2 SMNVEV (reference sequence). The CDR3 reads CASSWNRDTEAFF. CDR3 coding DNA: TGTGCCAGCAGTTGGAACAGGGACACTGAAGCTTTCTTT.

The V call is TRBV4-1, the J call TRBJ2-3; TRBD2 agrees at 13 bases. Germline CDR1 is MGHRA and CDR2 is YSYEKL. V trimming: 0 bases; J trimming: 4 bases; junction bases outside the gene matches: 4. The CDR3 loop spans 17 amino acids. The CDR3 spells CASSQDAGLAGADTQYF. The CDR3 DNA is TGCGCCAGCAGCCAAGATGCAGGACTAGCGGGGGCAGATACGCAGTATTTT.

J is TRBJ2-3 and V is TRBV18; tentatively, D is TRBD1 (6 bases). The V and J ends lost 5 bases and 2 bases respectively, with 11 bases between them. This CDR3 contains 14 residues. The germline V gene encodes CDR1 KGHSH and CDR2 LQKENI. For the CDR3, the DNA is TGTGCCAGCTCATCCTACAGGGACACAGATACGCAGTATTTT. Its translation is CASSSYRDTDTQYF.

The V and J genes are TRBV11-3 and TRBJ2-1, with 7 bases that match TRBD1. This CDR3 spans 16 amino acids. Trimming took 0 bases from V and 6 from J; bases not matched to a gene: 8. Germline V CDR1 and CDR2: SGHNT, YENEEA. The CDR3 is CASSLEGTALFNEQFF. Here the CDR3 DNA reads TGTGCCAGCAGCTTAGAGGGGACAGCCTTATTCAATGAGCAGTTCTTC.

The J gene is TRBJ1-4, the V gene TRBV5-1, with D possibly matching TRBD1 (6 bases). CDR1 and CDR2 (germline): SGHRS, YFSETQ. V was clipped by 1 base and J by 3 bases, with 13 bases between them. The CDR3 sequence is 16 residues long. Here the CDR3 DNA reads TGCGCCAGCAGCTTGAACACAGGGACGGCTAATGAAAAACTGTTTTTT. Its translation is CASSLNTGTANEKLFF.

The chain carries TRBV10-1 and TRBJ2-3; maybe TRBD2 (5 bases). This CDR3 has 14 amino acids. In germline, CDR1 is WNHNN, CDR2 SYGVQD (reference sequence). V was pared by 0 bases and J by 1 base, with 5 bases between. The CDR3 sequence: CASSESLGTDTQYF. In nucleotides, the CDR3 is TGCGCCAGCAGTGAGTCACTAGGCACAGATACGCAGTATTTT.

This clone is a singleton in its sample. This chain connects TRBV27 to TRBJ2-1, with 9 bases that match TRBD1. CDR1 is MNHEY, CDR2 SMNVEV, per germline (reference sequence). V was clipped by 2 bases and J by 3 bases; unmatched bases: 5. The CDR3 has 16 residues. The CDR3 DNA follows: TGTGCCAGCAGTTTAAAGACAGGGGGGGACTACAATGAGCAGTTCTTC. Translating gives CASSLKTGGDYNEQFF.

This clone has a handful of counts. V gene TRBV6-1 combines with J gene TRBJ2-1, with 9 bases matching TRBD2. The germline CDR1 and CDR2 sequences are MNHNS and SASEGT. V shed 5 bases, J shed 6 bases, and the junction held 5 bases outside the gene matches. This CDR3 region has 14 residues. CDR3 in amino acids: CASSPGLAPNEQFF. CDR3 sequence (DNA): TGTGCCAGCAGTCCGGGACTAGCACCCAATGAGCAGTTCTTC.

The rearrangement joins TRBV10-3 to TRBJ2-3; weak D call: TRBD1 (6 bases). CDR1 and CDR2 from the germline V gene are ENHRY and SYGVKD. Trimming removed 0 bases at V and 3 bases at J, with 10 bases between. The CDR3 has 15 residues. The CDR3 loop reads CAISESDGQTDTQYF. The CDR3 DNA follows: TGTGCCATCAGTGAGTCCGACGGACAGACAGATACGCAGTATTTT.

For the CDR3, the DNA is TGTGCCAGCAGTCCGCTAGCGGGGTATCTTCGCAATGAGCAGTTCTTC. It yields the protein CASSPLAGYLRNEQFF. The chain has TRBV25-1 and TRBJ2-1; 9 bases align to TRBD2. Trimming removed 5 bases from V and 6 bases from J; junction bases left unmatched: 11. Germline-derived CDR1 and CDR2 are MGHDK and SYGVNS. CDR3 size: 16 residues. Together with reference TRBV25-1 and TRBJ2-1, the CDR3 gives the full variable domain: EADIYQTPRYLVIGTGKKITLECSQTMGHDKMYWYQQDPGMELHLIHYSYGVNSTEKGDLSSESTVSRIRTEHFPLTLESARPSHTSQYLCASSPLAGYLRNEQFFGPGTRLTVL.

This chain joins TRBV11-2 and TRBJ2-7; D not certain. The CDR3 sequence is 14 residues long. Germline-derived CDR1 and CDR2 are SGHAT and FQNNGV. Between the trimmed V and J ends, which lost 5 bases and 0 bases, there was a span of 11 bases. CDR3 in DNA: TGTGCCAGCAGCCTGCGCCTCTCCTCCTACGAGCAGTACTTC. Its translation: CASSLRLSSYEQYF.

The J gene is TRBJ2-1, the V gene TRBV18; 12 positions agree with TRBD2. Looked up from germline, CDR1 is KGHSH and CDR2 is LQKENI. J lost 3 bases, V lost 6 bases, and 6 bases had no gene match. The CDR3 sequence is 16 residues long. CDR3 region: CASSSGLAGFYNEQFF. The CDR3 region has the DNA TGTGCCAGCTCCAGTGGACTAGCGGGATTCTACAATGAGCAGTTCTTC.

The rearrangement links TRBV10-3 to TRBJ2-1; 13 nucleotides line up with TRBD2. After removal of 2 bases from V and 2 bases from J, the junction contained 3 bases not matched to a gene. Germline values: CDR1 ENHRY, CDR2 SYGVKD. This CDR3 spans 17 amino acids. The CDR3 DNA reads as TGTGCCATCAGTGAGCCCGGGACTAGCGGGACCTACAATGAGCAGTTCTTC. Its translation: CAISEPGTSGTYNEQFF.

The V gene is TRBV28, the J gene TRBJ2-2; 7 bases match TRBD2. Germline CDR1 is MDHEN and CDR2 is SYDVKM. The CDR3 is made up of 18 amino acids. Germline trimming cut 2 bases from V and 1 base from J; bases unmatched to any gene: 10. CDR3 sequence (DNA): TGTGCCAGCAGTTTAAGGCCGGGGGACTACTTGAACACCGGGGAGCTGTTTTTT. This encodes CASSLRPGDYLNTGELFF.

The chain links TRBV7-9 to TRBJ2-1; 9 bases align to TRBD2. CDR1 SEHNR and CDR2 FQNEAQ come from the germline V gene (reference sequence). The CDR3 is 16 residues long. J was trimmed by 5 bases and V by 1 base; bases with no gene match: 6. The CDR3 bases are TGTGCCAGCAGCTTAGTGCCTAGCGGGGATCACAATGAGCAGTTCTTC. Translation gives CASSLVPSGDHNEQFF.